This TCR beta chain was sequenced during a study of circulating CD8 cells and anti-PD-1 response in melanoma. Overall study: Treatment was intravenous nivolumab at 3 mg/kg every 2 weeks.

This clonotype rates as medium-sized. Its antigen is unknown. Using about 15 ng of total RNA, TCR libraries were made with the QIAseq Immune Repertoire TCR panel. MiXCR, applied by TCRdb to the reads, yields one record per CDR3 protein. The table includes fewer than 400 distinct CDR3 sequences, more than 9% detected once. General study findings and limits: Clonotype sharing was highest between DPOS and TIGIT subsets.

Sorting of live CD3+CD8+TCRalphabeta+ cells by PD-1 and/or TIGIT gave four subsets. CDR1 is LGHNA, CDR2 YSLEER, per germline. Between the trimmed V and J ends, which lost 0 bases and 3 bases, there was a span of 8 bases. CDR3 length: 14 amino acids. This TCR derives from a human donor with melanoma. The donor label of this sample is uncertain. Some clones in this sample may be carry-over from other donors' samples. Sequenced material: CD8+ T cells from PBMCs, taken at baseline or after one month of anti-PD-1 therapy (not recorded which). The chain recombines TRBV4-3 with TRBJ2-5; the D is unclear. The CDR3 DNA sequence: TGCGCCAGCAGCCAAGAGAGGAGAGAAGAGACCCAGTACTTC. This codes for CASSQERREETQYF.